This TCR beta chain was sequenced for a study of CD4+ T cells in melanoma (dated by TCRdb to the early 2020s). In terms of the full investigation: The study examined neoantigen-specific CD4+ T cells in human melanoma. The paper as a whole reports these results and caveats: Neoantigen-specific CD4+ T cells in melanoma were reported to have a range of differentiation states. The report described a correlation between neoantigen-specific CD4+ T cells and the function of CD8+ T cells, macrophages and B cells.

To prepare the library, the immunoSEQ multiplex PCR assay was applied. TCRdb carries this immuneACCESS record with in-frame sequences only. Its versions omit some clonotypes, under half of them owing to an unresolved V gene in the studies checked, with the rest unexplained. This sample lists 110,000 to 150,000 clones; around 90% were detected once. Of the sample, roughly 1.4% is held by the ten largest clones. Patients with melanoma were used as donors. The CDR1 and CDR2 encoded by the germline V gene are MNHEY and SVGAGI. Trimming takes 6 bases from V and 7 bases from J, and the germline ends sit 21 bases apart. From the cysteine through the phenylalanine, the CDR3 covers 15 amino acids. Solely the CDR3 DNA is kept, with 45 bases framed from the first base. Comment on this clone: Its antigen is not yet known. No per-base quality is available; no much larger clone lies one base away.

Recombination connected TRBV6-5 to TRBJ2-5, with the D gene call left open. The source of this sequence is a human donor with melanoma. The nucleotide sequence is given as TGTGCCAGCAGAAACGACATTACGGGTATTGGGACCCAGTACTTC. It translates as CASRNDITGIGTQYF.